The 29 T cell receptor beta chains below come from one sample, sequenced in a study of T-cell memory formation after mild COVID-19. TCRdb passed the 5' RACE reads through MiXCR, listing each CDR3 protein once. The sample contains 380,000 or so distinct CDR3 sequences, around 15% of which appear only once. What was sequenced was PBMCs or a T cell subset sorted from them (not recorded which). These receptors were collected from a man younger than 35 who had mild COVID-19 (a few samples of this study predate the infection). Cell type and time point are not known.

This clonotype was seen only a few times. V usage is TRBV27 and J usage is TRBJ2-5; TRBD1 matches 7 bases. CDR1 is MNHEY and CDR2 is SMNVEV in the germline V gene (reference sequence). This CDR3 comprises 15 residues. With V trimmed by 5 bases and J by 3 bases, 9 bases remained unmatched. CDR3 coding DNA: TGTGCCAGCAGTCTTAGACAGGGTTGGGAAGAGACCCAGTACTTC. Amino acids: CASSLRQGWEETQYF.

This chain uses TRBV20-1 with TRBJ2-3; 8 bases are shared with TRBD2. The CDR3 totals 14 residues. CDR1 is DFQATT, CDR2 SNEGSKA, per germline (reference sequence). Trimming removed 6 bases from V and 3 bases from J; junction bases left unmatched: 8. CDR3 coding DNA: TGCAGTGCCGCAATAGCGGGGAAAACAGATACGCAGTATTTT. This translates into CSAAIAGKTDTQYF.

This clonotype turned up a few times. The chain is built from TRBV4-3 and TRBJ1-1, with a tentative D call TRBD1 (6 bases). Germline V gene data show CDR1 as LGHNA and CDR2 as YSLEER. This CDR3 has 16 amino acids. V was trimmed by 1 base and J by 0 bases, leaving 12 bases between them. The CDR3 DNA follows: TGCGCCAGCAGCCAAGCCACAGGGATTATGAACACTGAAGCTTTCTTT. Residues: CASSQATGIMNTEAFF.

This clonotype was counted many times. This chain connects TRBV6-6 to TRBJ2-5; D unresolved. This CDR3 spans 13 amino acids. Trimming removed 8 bases at V and 5 bases at J, with 15 bases between. Germline V lookup: CDR1 MNHNY, CDR2 SVGAGI (reference sequence). CDR3 in amino acids: CASRSHSEETQYF. The DNA for the CDR3 is TGTGCCAGCCGTAGCCACTCCGAGGAGACCCAGTACTTC.

J is TRBJ2-7 and V is TRBV6-2 or TRBV6-3; D gene unclear. Germline CDR1 reads MNHEY; CDR2 reads SVGEGT. Between the trimmed V and J ends, which lost 2 bases and 0 bases, there was a span of 11 bases. This CDR3 is 15 amino acids long. The CDR3 reads CASSYLESISYEQYF. CDR3 nucleotides: TGTGCCAGCAGTTACCTAGAGTCGATCTCCTACGAGCAGTACTTC.

The chain has TRBV12-3 or TRBV12-4 and TRBJ2-7; 9 nucleotides align to TRBD2. V lost 7 bases to trimming and J lost 3 bases; unmatched junction nucleotides: 10. The CDR3 has 15 residues. The CDR3 loop is CASTFGGGGGYEQYF. In DNA, the CDR3 is TGTGCCAGCACCTTTGGCGGGGGGGGGGGCTACGAGCAGTACTTC.

This clonotype has a count of ten or more. V and J are TRBV4-2 and TRBJ2-4, with D tentatively TRBD2 (6 bases). Germline assignment: CDR1 LGHNA and CDR2 YNFKEQ. The V and J ends lost 4 bases and 2 bases respectively, with 15 bases between them. This CDR3 comprises 16 residues. CDR3 DNA: TGTGCCAGCAGCCCCGCTTCTGGGGGGTCCAAAAACATTCAGTACTTC. Residues: CASSPASGGSKNIQYF.

This clonotype was counted between two and nine times. This chain connects TRBV4-3 to TRBJ1-5; D uncertain. V was shortened by 0 bases and J by 3 bases, with 9 bases between the two germline ends. Germline V gene data show CDR1 as LGHNA and CDR2 as YSLEER. The CDR3 runs to 15 residues. CDR3 amino acids: CASSQDAGNNQPQHF. The CDR3 bases are TGCGCCAGCAGCCAAGATGCCGGAAACAATCAGCCCCAGCATTTT.

The gene calls are TRBV6-2 or TRBV6-3 and TRBJ1-2; TRBD1 might be the D (6 bases). This CDR3 contains 14 residues. V was shortened by 6 bases and J by 4 bases, with 15 bases between the two germline ends. Germline CDR1 is MNHEY and CDR2 is SVGEGT. This chain's CDR3 is CASRPAGASYGYTF. CDR3 nucleotides: TGTGCCAGCAGACCAGCAGGGGCTAGCTATGGCTACACCTTC.

This clonotype was observed a handful of times. The chain recombines TRBV2 with TRBJ2-1, with 8 bases fitting TRBD1. Germline V gives CDR1 SNHLY, CDR2 FYNNEI. After removal of 8 bases from V and 7 bases from J, the junction contained 13 bases not matched to a gene. The CDR3 covers 15 residues. CDR3 sequence (DNA): TGTGCCAGCCATCTGGACAGGGTCAACCGGAATGAGCAGTTCTTC. It yields the protein CASHLDRVNRNEQFF.

V and J are TRBV15 and TRBJ2-2; TRBD1 is a possible D gene (6 bases). The CDR3 runs to 17 residues. CDR1 and CDR2 (germline): LNHNV, YYDKDF (reference sequence). The ends were cut back, 2 bases at V and 0 bases at J, with 13 bases in the middle. CDR3 in amino acids: CATSRTDRSANTGELFF. For the CDR3, the DNA is TGTGCCACCAGCAGAACCGACAGGAGCGCGAACACCGGGGAGCTGTTTTTT.

V and J are TRBV7-2 and TRBJ1-5; TRBD1 might be the D (6 bases). Trimming took 0 bases from V and 8 from J, leaving 14 bases between them. Germline CDR1 reads SGHTA; CDR2 reads FQGNSA. This CDR3 has 15 amino acids. CDR3 in DNA: TGTGCCAGCAGCTTAGCTGGACAGTGTAGCGAGCCCCAGCATTTT. Translation: CASSLAGQCSEPQHF.

The CDR3: CATSDRDTQYF. The CDR3 DNA sequence: TGTGCCACCAGTGATCGGGACACCCAGTATTTT. This chain links TRBV24-1 with TRBJ2-3; D may be TRBD1 (6 bases). V was shortened by 3 bases and J by 12 bases, with 9 bases between the two germline ends. From germline, CDR1 is KGHDR and CDR2 SFDVKD. The CDR3 spans 11 residues.

The V gene is TRBV20-1, the J gene TRBJ2-5; maybe TRBD1 (5 bases). CDR1 DFQATT and CDR2 SNEGSKA come from the germline V gene (reference sequence). V was shortened by 1 base and J by 5 bases, with 17 bases between the two germline ends. The CDR3 consists of 15 residues. The CDR3 region has the DNA TGCAGTGCTAGAGTCGTAGGGGCGGTTGCGGAGACCCAGTACTTC. It translates to CSARVVGAVAETQYF.

This sequence joins TRBV5-1 and TRBJ1-4; no clear D gene. Germline-derived CDR1 and CDR2 are SGHRS and YFSETQ. The CDR3 covers 13 residues. Trimming took 2 bases from V and 5 from J, leaving 7 bases between them. The CDR3 coding sequence is TGCGCCAGCAGCTTTGGCATGAATGAAAAACTGTTTTTT. Translating it yields CASSFGMNEKLFF.

The chain combines TRBV15 with TRBJ1-1; maybe TRBD1 (5 bases). With 5 bases removed from V and 4 bases from J, the gap between germline ends came to 14 bases. CDR1 is LNHNV and CDR2 is YYDKDF in the germline V gene (reference sequence). The CDR3 covers 14 residues. CDR3 residues: CATSVPGEFTEAFF. CDR3 nucleotides: TGTGCCACCAGCGTACCGGGGGAATTCACTGAAGCTTTCTTT.

V usage is TRBV11-2 and J usage is TRBJ2-2; 9 bases are a match to TRBD1. The CDR3 runs to 16 residues. Germline V gene lookup returns CDR1 SGHAT and CDR2 FQNNGV. The J segment lost 6 bases and the V segment lost 5 bases, leaving 10 bases of the junction unmatched. CDR3 amino acids: CASSPRRDRVPGELFF. The DNA of the CDR3 is TGTGCCAGCAGCCCGAGGCGGGACAGGGTCCCCGGGGAGCTGTTTTTT.

The table lists this clonotype with many counts. The chain combines TRBV3-1 with TRBJ2-1, with D possibly TRBD2 on 6 matching bases. Trimming removed 4 bases from V and 3 bases from J, with 13 bases in between. The CDR3 consists of 15 residues. Germline V gives CDR1 LGHDT, CDR2 YNNKEL (reference sequence). The CDR3 sequence is CASSRRDSDYNEQFF. The CDR3 nucleotides read TGTGCCAGCAGCCGCCGGGACTCAGACTACAATGAGCAGTTCTTC.

This chain connects TRBV7-3 to TRBJ2-2, with a tentative D call TRBD2 (5 bases). This CDR3 comprises 13 residues. The germline V gene has CDR1 SGHTA and CDR2 FQGTGA. Deletions cut 5 bases from V and 7 bases from J, with 11 bases between. In nucleotides, the CDR3 is TGTGCCAGCAGCGAGAGGGCGAGCGGGGAGCTGTTTTTT. Protein product: CASSERASGELFF.

The rearrangement links TRBV9 to TRBJ2-1; TRBD2 matches 11 bases. J was trimmed by 4 bases and V by 0 bases; bases with no gene match: 3. CDR3 size: 16 residues. Germline V gives CDR1 SGDLS, CDR2 YYNGEE. The CDR3 region has the DNA TGTGCCAGCAGCGTAGTAGCGGGGGGGCTGTACAATGAGCAGTTCTTC. Residues: CASSVVAGGLYNEQFF.

The rearrangement joins TRBV6-5 to TRBJ2-3; D may be TRBD2 (6 bases). V lost 0 bases and J 1 base, leaving 8 bases between the germline ends. Germline CDR1 MNHEY, CDR2 SVGAGI. CDR3 length equals 15 residues. CDR3 DNA sequence: TGTGCCAGCAGTTACTCTACTAGCCGCACAGATACGCAGTATTTT. Protein: CASSYSTSRTDTQYF.

Only one count was recorded for this clonotype. The chain links TRBV7-9 to TRBJ2-1, with D maybe TRBD1 (7 bases). Germline V gene lookup returns CDR1 SEHNR and CDR2 FQNEAQ (reference sequence). V lost 5 bases and J lost 8, with 19 bases in between. This CDR3 has 15 residues. The CDR3 DNA reads as TGTGCCAGCAGCCCCACAGGGTCCAGGGGGGATGAGCAGTTCTTC. This gives the protein CASSPTGSRGDEQFF.

This chain links TRBV6-2 or TRBV6-3 with TRBJ2-1, with 7 bases matching TRBD1. The CDR3 covers 13 residues. V gave up 5 bases and J gave up 6 bases; unmatched junction bases: 4. Germline CDR1 reads MNHEY; CDR2 reads SVGEGT. Here the CDR3 DNA reads TGTGCCAGCAGTCGTAGGACAGGCAATGAGCAGTTCTTC. It specifies CASSRRTGNEQFF.

V and J are TRBV6-6 and TRBJ2-7, with a weak D call TRBD1 (6 bases). This CDR3 region has 15 residues. Germline V gene sequence: CDR1 MNHNY, CDR2 SVGAGI (reference sequence). V gave up 7 bases and J gave up 7 bases, with 23 bases separating them. CDR3 sequence reads: CASTQWGLNPGEQYV. As DNA, the CDR3 is TGTGCCAGCACCCAGTGGGGGCTAAACCCGGGAGAGCAGTACGTC.

V gene TRBV7-2 combines with J gene TRBJ2-3, with TRBD2 matching 11 bases. The germline gives CDR1 SGHTA, CDR2 FQGNSA. The CDR3 length is 18 residues. Germline trimming cut 0 bases from V and 7 bases from J; bases unmatched to any gene: 12. CDR3 sequence: CASSLAFGTSGTLYTQYF. The CDR3 DNA reads as TGTGCCAGCAGCTTAGCTTTCGGGACTAGCGGTACACTATATACGCAGTATTTT.

This chain links TRBV30 with TRBJ1-1; the D gene is possibly TRBD1 (6 bases). This CDR3 is built from 13 residues. CDR1 and CDR2 (germline): GTSNPN, SVGIG (reference sequence). Trimming took 3 bases from V and 1 from J, leaving 9 bases between them. The CDR3 loop reads CAWRYRANTEAFF. Written as DNA, the CDR3 is TGTGCCTGGAGGTACAGGGCGAACACTGAAGCTTTCTTT.

This clonotype has just a few counts. CDR3 coding DNA: TGTGCCAGCAGCTACCCGGGACTAGCGGAAGAGACCCAGTACTTC. Its protein is CASSYPGLAEETQYF. The rearrangement uses TRBV5-8 and TRBJ2-5; 11 bases line up with TRBD2. Germline CDR1 reads SGHTS; CDR2 reads YDEGEE. The CDR3 extends over 15 amino acids. Trimming cost V 3 bases and J 3 bases; bases outside gene matches: 4.

This clonotype was seen a few times. The V gene is TRBV6-5, the J gene TRBJ1-2, with 9 bases matching TRBD1. The CDR3 has 15 residues. Germline-derived CDR1 and CDR2 are MNHEY and SVGAGI. After removal of 5 bases from V and 4 bases from J, the junction contained 8 bases not matched to a gene. CDR3 coding DNA: TGTGCCAGCAGTAACACACAGGGGGCCCGCTATGGCTACACCTTC. Encoded protein: CASSNTQGARYGYTF.

Comment on this clonotype: An end of the junction does not agree with germline; a read error may underlie this. The CDR3 DNA reads TGTGCTAGCAGCTTACCACCGCCGGGGGGGGAGAATGAAAAACTGTTTTTT. It translates to CASSLPPPGGENEKLFF. The V and J genes are TRBV7-7 and TRBJ1-4; D may be TRBD1 (5 bases). The CDR3 sequence is 17 residues long. Germline V lookup: CDR1 SSHAT, CDR2 FNYEAQ (reference sequence).